This entry lists 31 T cell receptor beta chains sequenced from one sample in a study of T cell responses to AZD1222 COVID-19 vaccine. Libraries were prepared by immunoSEQ multiplex PCR; TCRdb keeps only in-frame clonotypes and omits some of them. The sample yields some 170,000 clones, 90% to 95% seen once. Sequenced here: peripheral blood, sampled 28 days after the second AZD1222 dose. The receptors shown here come from an adult who received the AZD1222 COVID-19 vaccine.

This chain connects TRBV9 to TRBJ1-2; TRBD1 matches at 9 bases. This CDR3 is built from 13 residues. Per germline, CDR1 SGDLS and CDR2 YYNGEE. J was trimmed by 4 bases and V by 4 bases; bases with no gene match: 2. In DNA form, the CDR3 reads TGTGCCAGCAGCCCGGGACAGGGCTATGGCTACACCTTC. This translates into CASSPGQGYGYTF.

The chain employs TRBV27 and TRBJ2-7; no clear D. Germline CDR1 reads MNHEY; CDR2 reads SMNVEV (reference sequence). Trimming stripped 5 bases from V and 4 bases from J, with 12 bases between. CDR3 length: 13 residues. CDR3 in amino acids: CASSLGKVYEQYF. In nucleotides, the CDR3 is TGTGCCAGCAGTCTCGGAAAAGTATACGAGCAGTACTTC.

This chain uses TRBV9 with TRBJ2-5, with 8 bases aligning to TRBD1. Unmatched junction bases numbered 7, after V lost 4 bases and J lost 5 bases. CDR1 and CDR2 (germline): SGDLS, YYNGEE. The CDR3 consists of 14 residues. The CDR3 sequence is CASSTAGGFETQYF. The DNA of the CDR3 is TGTGCCAGCAGCACCGCAGGGGGCTTTGAGACCCAGTACTTC.

V usage is TRBV7-3 and J usage is TRBJ2-1; the D gene is possibly TRBD1 (6 bases). Germline V gene sequence: CDR1 SGHTA, CDR2 FQGTGA. The CDR3 is 15 amino acids. V dropped 6 bases and J dropped 4 bases, with 16 bases sitting between them. CDR3 amino acids: CASSPNRVAYNEQFF. Written as DNA, the CDR3 is TGTGCCAGCAGTCCTAACAGGGTGGCATACAATGAGCAGTTCTTC. Together with reference TRBV7-3 and TRBJ2-1, the CDR3 gives the full variable domain: GAGVSQTPSNKVTEKGKYVELRCDPISGHTALYWYRQSLGQGPEFLIYFQGTGAADDSGLPNDRFFAVRPEGSVSTLKIQRTERGDSAVYLCASSPNRVAYNEQFFGPGTRLTVL.

V and J are TRBV6-6 and TRBJ2-1; TRBD2 matches at 7 bases. Unmatched junction bases numbered 6, after V lost 2 bases and J lost 2 bases. The CDR3 contains 16 residues. Germline values: CDR1 MNHNY, CDR2 SVGAGI (reference sequence). CDR3 protein: CASSYREARTYNEQFF. The CDR3 DNA sequence: TGTGCCAGCAGTTACCGGGAGGCCAGAACCTACAATGAGCAGTTCTTC.

This chain connects TRBV12-3 or TRBV12-4 to TRBJ2-1; D gene ambiguous. The CDR3 loop spans 11 amino acids. With 10 bases removed from V and 4 bases from J, the gap between germline ends came to 8 bases. The chain's CDR3 is CATSRYNEQFF. Here the CDR3 DNA reads TGTGCCACCTCTCGATACAATGAGCAGTTCTTC.

A single count supports this clone. J is TRBJ1-1 and V is TRBV18; 7 positions match TRBD1. The V segment lost 7 bases and the J segment 3 bases; nucleotides outside the gene matches: 11. The CDR3 sequence is 15 residues long. Germline V lookup: CDR1 KGHSH, CDR2 LQKENI. CDR3 region: CASYATGRGDTEAFF. CDR3 sequence (DNA): TGTGCCAGCTACGCGACAGGGCGAGGGGACACTGAAGCTTTCTTT.

The chain uses TRBV3-1 (or the pseudogene TRBV3-2) and TRBJ2-1, with D possibly TRBD2 on 7 matching bases. There are 16 residues in the CDR3. Germline values: CDR1 LGHDT, CDR2 YNNKEL (reference sequence). V was shortened by 5 bases and J by 1 base, with 15 bases between the two germline ends. The CDR3 sequence is CASSAPGGESYNEQFF. DNA of the CDR3: TGTGCCAGCAGCGCCCCGGGGGGCGAATCCTACAATGAGCAGTTCTTC.

The chain recombines TRBV2 with TRBJ2-1; 13 nucleotides align to TRBD2. V gave up 5 bases and J gave up 8 bases; unmatched junction bases: 12. CDR3 size: 17 residues. The germline V gene has CDR1 SNHLY and CDR2 FYNNEI. The CDR3 loop reads CASSFTSLAGGVDEQFF. CDR3 DNA: TGTGCCAGCAGTTTTACCTCACTAGCGGGAGGGGTTGATGAGCAGTTCTTC.

V gene TRBV5-1 combines with J gene TRBJ1-1; a possible D gene is TRBD1 (5 bases). Germline V gives CDR1 SGHRS, CDR2 YFSETQ. The CDR3 has 14 residues. V lost 4 bases and J lost 0, with 10 bases in between. This chain's CDR3 is CASSVDKLNTEAFF. CDR3 DNA: TGCGCCAGCAGCGTGGACAAGTTGAACACTGAAGCTTTCTTT.

This chain links TRBV9 with TRBJ2-5, with TRBD2 as a possible D gene (5 bases). The CDR3 contains 14 residues. The germline V gene encodes CDR1 SGDLS and CDR2 YYNGEE. The V end lost 0 bases, the J end lost 1 base, and 7 bases lay between the germline ends. DNA for the CDR3: TGTGCCAGCAGCGTAGGAGGGATCCAAGAGACCCAGTACTTC. Its translation is CASSVGGIQETQYF.

This clone was seen only once. Other DNA sequences from this sample encode an identical CDR3 as well. The chain has TRBV5-1 and TRBJ1-2, with D uncertain. This CDR3 region has 13 residues. Trimming left V 0 bases short and J 2 bases short, with 5 bases between. Germline lookup yields CDR1 SGHRS and CDR2 YFSETQ. The CDR3 region has the DNA TGCGCCAGCAGCTTGGGGGGAAACTATGGCTACACCTTC. Protein product: CASSLGGNYGYTF.

V and J are TRBV5-1 and TRBJ2-3; 7 bases match TRBD2. From germline, CDR1 is SGHRS and CDR2 YFSETQ. The CDR3 covers 15 residues. With 0 bases clipped from V and 0 bases from J, the junction kept 1 base outside the gene matches. DNA for the CDR3: TGCGCCAGCAGCTTGGGACTAGCTAGCACAGATACGCAGTATTTT. It is translated as CASSLGLASTDTQYF.

The V gene is TRBV7-9, the J gene TRBJ1-2, with 7 bases identical to TRBD1. CDR3 size: 16 residues. Germline V CDR1 and CDR2: SEHNR, FQNEAQ (reference sequence). J was trimmed by 5 bases and V by 5 bases; bases with no gene match: 14. This CDR3 reads CASSRTNRGLGYGYTF. The CDR3, as DNA: TGTGCCAGCAGCCGGACTAACAGGGGATTGGGGTATGGCTACACCTTC.

V usage is TRBV19 and J usage is TRBJ1-5, with D possibly being TRBD1 (5 bases). This CDR3 contains 14 residues. V dropped 2 bases and J dropped 2 bases, with 7 bases sitting between them. The germline V gene has CDR1 LNHDA and CDR2 SQIVND (reference sequence). The CDR3 loop reads CASSIIGGNQPQHF. As DNA, the CDR3 is TGTGCCAGTAGTATAATAGGGGGCAATCAGCCCCAGCATTTT.

This clone has just a few counts. V is TRBV5-1 and J is TRBJ1-6, with 9 bases identical to TRBD1. The CDR3 sequence is 15 residues long. After removal of 4 bases from V and 8 bases from J, the junction contained 7 bases not matched to a gene. Germline CDR1 is SGHRS and CDR2 is YFSETQ. CDR3 sequence: CASSGTGFVDSPLHF. The CDR3 nucleotides read TGCGCCAGCAGCGGGACAGGGTTTGTAGATTCACCCCTCCACTTT. The full variable domain, with the rest looked up from reference TRBV5-1 and TRBJ1-6, is KAGVTQTPRYLIKTRGQQVTLSCSPISGHRSVSWYQQTPGQGLQFLFEYFSETQRNKGNFPGRFSGRQFSNSRSEMNVSTLELGDSALYLCASSGTGFVDSPLHFGNGTRLTVT.

The chain combines TRBV7-9 with TRBJ1-2, with 10 bases matching TRBD1. After removal of 5 bases from V and 4 bases from J, the junction contained 7 bases not matched to a gene. This CDR3 is built from 15 residues. Germline lookup yields CDR1 SEHNR and CDR2 FQNEAQ (reference sequence). The chain's CDR3 is CASSGGQGERYGYTF. CDR3 nucleotide sequence: TGTGCCAGCAGCGGAGGACAGGGGGAACGCTATGGCTACACCTTC. The full variable domain, with the rest looked up from reference TRBV7-9 and TRBJ1-2, is DTGVSQNPRHKITKRGQNVTFRCDPISEHNRLYWYRQTLGQGPEFLTYFQNEAQLEKSRLLSDRFSAERPKGSFSTLEIQRTEQGDSAMYLCASSGGQGERYGYTFGSGTRLTVV.

This clone showed up just a few times. The V and J genes are TRBV7-8 and TRBJ2-7; TRBD2 matches 13 bases. After removal of 2 bases from V and 0 bases from J, the junction contained 4 bases not matched to a gene. The CDR3 covers 17 residues. Looked up from germline, CDR1 is SGHVS and CDR2 is FQNEAQ. For the CDR3, the DNA is TGTGCCAGCAGCTTACGTCGGACTAGCGGGAGCTCCTACGAGCAGTACTTC. The encoded protein is CASSLRRTSGSSYEQYF.

The chain links TRBV6-1 to TRBJ1-2; D not certain. V lost 3 bases and J lost 7, with 15 bases in between. The germline V gene encodes CDR1 MNHNS and CDR2 SASEGT. The CDR3 is 14 residues long. CDR3 amino acids: CASSDIYPSGGYTF. As DNA, the CDR3 is TGTGCCAGCAGTGACATCTACCCCTCAGGTGGCTACACCTTC.

The rearrangement joins TRBV27 to TRBJ2-2; D ambiguous. The CDR3 is 12 residues long. The V and J ends lost 0 bases and 7 bases respectively, with 3 bases between them. Germline lookup yields CDR1 MNHEY and CDR2 SMNVEV (reference sequence). CDR3 nucleotides: TGTGCCAGCAGTTTATCCGGCGGGGAGCTGTTTTTT. Translated: CASSLSGGELFF.

V usage is TRBV9 and J usage is TRBJ1-1, with 8 positions matching TRBD1. Trimming cost V 1 base and J 5 bases; bases outside gene matches: 10. The CDR3 extends over 16 amino acids. Per the germline V gene, CDR1 is SGDLS and CDR2 is YYNGEE. DNA for the CDR3: TGTGCCAGCAGCGTATTCGCAGGGGGCCTGGGGACTGAAGCTTTCTTT. As protein: CASSVFAGGLGTEAFF.

The chain has TRBV6-5 and TRBJ2-7, with TRBD2 matching over 7 bases. The V and J ends lost 4 bases and 3 bases, in that order; junction bases with no gene match: 6. The CDR3 extends over 14 amino acids. CDR1 and CDR2 (germline): MNHEY, SVGAGI. The DNA of the CDR3 is TGTGCCAGCAGTTTAGCGGGTCGGGTCTACGAGCAGTACTTC. Protein sequence: CASSLAGRVYEQYF.

V and J are TRBV28 and TRBJ1-1, with D unclear. CDR3 size: 14 residues. Germline loops: CDR1 MDHEN, CDR2 SYDVKM. V shed 5 bases and J shed 1 base, with 11 bases lying between them. CDR3 sequence: CASSGPGGNTEAFF. The DNA of the CDR3 is TGTGCCAGCAGTGGTCCTGGAGGGAACACTGAAGCTTTCTTT. Full variable domain (missing parts from reference TRBV28 and TRBJ1-1): DVKVTQSSRYLVKRTGEKVFLECVQDMDHENMFWYRQDPGLGLRLIYFSYDVKMKEKGDIPEGYSVSREKKERFSLILESASTNQTSMYLCASSGPGGNTEAFFGQGTRLTVV.

J is TRBJ1-2 and V is TRBV7-9; weak D call: TRBD1 (6 bases). Trimming took 2 bases from V and 3 from J, leaving 10 bases between them. CDR1 is SEHNR, CDR2 FQNEAQ, per germline (reference sequence). The CDR3 has 14 residues. The CDR3 region is CASSLRDIDYGYTF. The CDR3 region has the DNA TGTGCCAGCAGCTTACGGGACATAGACTATGGCTACACCTTC.

This chain joins TRBV7-2 and TRBJ2-7; D gene unclear. The CDR3 length is 15 residues. Germline V lookup: CDR1 SGHTA, CDR2 FQGNSA. The V and J ends lost 5 bases and 2 bases respectively, with 16 bases between them. The CDR3, as DNA: TGTGCCAGCAGCCTAGGAACTTTTAGACCCTACGAGCAGTACTTC. It specifies CASSLGTFRPYEQYF.

This clone was seen a handful of times. The V call is TRBV9, the J call TRBJ1-6; 8 bases agree with TRBD1. There are 14 residues in the CDR3. Trimming at V came to 3 bases and at J to 9 bases, leaving 5 bases not matched to a gene. Germline V gives CDR1 SGDLS, CDR2 YYNGEE. CDR3 sequence: CASSAPGGRSPLHF. CDR3 DNA sequence: TGTGCCAGCAGCGCCCCAGGGGGCCGTTCACCCCTCCACTTT.

V usage is TRBV20-1 and J usage is TRBJ2-5; 9 positions match TRBD2. The V and J ends lost 3 bases and 2 bases, in that order; junction bases with no gene match: 4. The CDR3 covers 14 residues. Germline lookup yields CDR1 DFQATT and CDR2 SNEGSKA (reference sequence). CDR3 amino acids: CSASLAGVQETQYF. DNA for the CDR3: TGCAGTGCTAGTTTAGCGGGAGTACAAGAGACCCAGTACTTC.

This clone was detected only once. The CDR3 loop is CASSPVVNTEAFF. Here the CDR3 DNA reads TGTGCCAGCAGCCCAGTAGTGAACACTGAAGCTTTCTTT. The V gene is TRBV7-2, the J gene TRBJ1-1; D call uncertain. V was trimmed by 5 bases and J by 0 bases, leaving 7 bases between them. Germline CDR1 SGHTA, CDR2 FQGNSA. This CDR3 spans 13 amino acids.

The chain employs TRBV6-5 and TRBJ2-7; a weak D match, TRBD1 (6 bases). Germline CDR1 and CDR2: MNHEY and SVGAGI. This CDR3 comprises 15 residues. The germline V and J ends were trimmed by 4 bases and 2 bases, with 15 bases remaining between them. The CDR3 DNA reads as TGTGCCAGCAGTTTCCTCCGGGACACCCCCTACGAGCAGTACTTC. Residues: CASSFLRDTPYEQYF.

The rearrangement joins TRBV5-5 to TRBJ1-1; TRBD1 might be the D (5 bases). The CDR3 extends over 14 amino acids. Germline V gene lookup returns CDR1 SGHKS and CDR2 YYEKEE (reference sequence). Trimming removed 6 bases from V and 1 base from J, with 13 bases in between. The CDR3 here is CASNFEGWNTEAFF. The CDR3 DNA reads as TGTGCCAGCAACTTCGAGGGGTGGAACACTGAAGCTTTCTTT.

The chain has TRBV11-3 and TRBJ2-5; 11 bases are a match to TRBD2. Unmatched junction bases numbered 1, after V lost 3 bases and J lost 1 base. The CDR3 is 15 residues long. CDR1 and CDR2 from the germline V gene are SGHNT and YENEEA. The CDR3 protein is CASSLGLAAQETQYF. The CDR3 coding sequence is TGTGCCAGCAGCTTGGGACTAGCGGCCCAAGAGACCCAGTACTTC.